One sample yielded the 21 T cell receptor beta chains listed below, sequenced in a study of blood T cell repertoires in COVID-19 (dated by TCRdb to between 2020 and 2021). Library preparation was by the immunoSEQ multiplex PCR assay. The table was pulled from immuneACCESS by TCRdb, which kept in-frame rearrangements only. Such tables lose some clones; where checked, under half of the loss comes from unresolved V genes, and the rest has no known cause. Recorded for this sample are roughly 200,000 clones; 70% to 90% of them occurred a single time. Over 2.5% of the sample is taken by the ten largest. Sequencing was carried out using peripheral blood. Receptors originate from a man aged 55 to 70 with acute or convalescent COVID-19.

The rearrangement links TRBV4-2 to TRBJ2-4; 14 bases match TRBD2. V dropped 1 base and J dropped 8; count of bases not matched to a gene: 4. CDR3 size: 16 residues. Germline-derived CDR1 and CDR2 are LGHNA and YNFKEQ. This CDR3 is CASSQVGTSGSDIQYF. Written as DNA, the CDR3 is TGTGCCAGCAGCCAAGTTGGGACTAGCGGGAGTGACATTCAGTACTTC.

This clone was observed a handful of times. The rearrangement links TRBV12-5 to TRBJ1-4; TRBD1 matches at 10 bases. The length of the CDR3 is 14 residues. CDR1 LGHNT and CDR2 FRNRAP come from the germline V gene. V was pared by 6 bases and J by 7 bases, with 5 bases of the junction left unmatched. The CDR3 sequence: CASGTGTGVEKLFF. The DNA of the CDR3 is TGTGCTAGTGGCACCGGGACAGGGGTTGAAAAACTGTTTTTT.

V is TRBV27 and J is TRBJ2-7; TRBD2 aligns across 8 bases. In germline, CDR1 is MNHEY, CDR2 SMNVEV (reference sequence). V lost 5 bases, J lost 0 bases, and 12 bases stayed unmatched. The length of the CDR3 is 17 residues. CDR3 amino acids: CASSPRGWREASYEQYF. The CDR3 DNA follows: TGTGCCAGCAGTCCGCGGGGGTGGCGGGAGGCCTCCTACGAGCAGTACTTC.

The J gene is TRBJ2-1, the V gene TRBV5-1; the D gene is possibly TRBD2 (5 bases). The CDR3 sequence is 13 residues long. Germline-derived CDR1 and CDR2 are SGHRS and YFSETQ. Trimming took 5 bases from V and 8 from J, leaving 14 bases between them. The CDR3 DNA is TGCGCCAGCAGTAGAGTCGGGATCGATGAGCAGTTCTTC. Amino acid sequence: CASSRVGIDEQFF.

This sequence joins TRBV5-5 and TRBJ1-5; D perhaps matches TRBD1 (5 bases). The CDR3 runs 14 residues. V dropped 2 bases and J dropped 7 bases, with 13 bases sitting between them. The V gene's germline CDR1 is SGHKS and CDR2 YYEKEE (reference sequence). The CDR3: CASSFWVSGQPQHF. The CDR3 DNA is TGTGCCAGCAGCTTTTGGGTGTCAGGGCAGCCCCAGCATTTT. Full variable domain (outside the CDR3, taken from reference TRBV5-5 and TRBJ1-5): DAGVTQSPTHLIKTRGQQVTLRCSPISGHKSVSWYQQVLGQGPQFIFQYYEKEERGRGNFPDRFSARQFPNYSSELNVNALLLGDSALYLCASSFWVSGQPQHFGDGTRLSIL.

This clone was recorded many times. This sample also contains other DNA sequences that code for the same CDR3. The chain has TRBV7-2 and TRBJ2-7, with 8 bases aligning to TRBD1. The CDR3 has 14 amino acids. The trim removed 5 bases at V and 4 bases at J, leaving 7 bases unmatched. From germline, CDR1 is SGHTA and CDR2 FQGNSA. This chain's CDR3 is CASSLGQGVYEQYF. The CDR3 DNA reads TGTGCCAGCAGCCTTGGACAGGGCGTATACGAGCAGTACTTC.

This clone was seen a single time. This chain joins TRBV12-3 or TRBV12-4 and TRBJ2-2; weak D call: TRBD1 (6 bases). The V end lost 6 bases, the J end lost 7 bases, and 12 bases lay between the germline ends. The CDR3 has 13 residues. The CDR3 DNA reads TGTGCCAGCAGGATCGACAGGATCGGGGAGCTGTTTTTT. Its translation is CASRIDRIGELFF.

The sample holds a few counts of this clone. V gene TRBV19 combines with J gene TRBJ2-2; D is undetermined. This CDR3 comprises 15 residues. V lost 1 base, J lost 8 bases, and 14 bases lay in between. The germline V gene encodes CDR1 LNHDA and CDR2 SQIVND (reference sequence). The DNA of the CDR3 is TGTGCCAGTAGTATAGCATCGGGTTCGGTGGGGGAGCTGTTTTTT. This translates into CASSIASGSVGELFF.

The CDR3 loop is CSVDPVGGGTEAFF. CDR3 nucleotides: TGCAGCGTTGACCCCGTGGGGGGGGGCACTGAAGCTTTCTTT. The chain uses TRBV29-1 and TRBJ1-1; a weak D match, TRBD1 (5 bases). CDR3 size: 14 residues. Trimming left V 3 bases short and J 4 bases short, with 15 bases between. CDR1 SQVTM and CDR2 ANQGSEA come from the germline V gene.

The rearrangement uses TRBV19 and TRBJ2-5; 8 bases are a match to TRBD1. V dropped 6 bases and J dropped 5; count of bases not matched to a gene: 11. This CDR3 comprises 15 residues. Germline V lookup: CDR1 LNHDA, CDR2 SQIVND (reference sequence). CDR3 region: CASRRGAGGLETQYF. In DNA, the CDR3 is TGTGCCAGTAGAAGAGGGGCAGGGGGCCTGGAGACCCAGTACTTC.

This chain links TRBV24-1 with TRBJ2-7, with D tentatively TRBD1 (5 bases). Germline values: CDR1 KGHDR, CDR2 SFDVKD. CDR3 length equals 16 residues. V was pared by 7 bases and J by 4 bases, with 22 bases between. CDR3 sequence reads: CATRLRTGPRVYEQYF. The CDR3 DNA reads TGTGCCACCAGGCTCCGCACAGGTCCACGGGTTTACGAGCAGTACTTC.

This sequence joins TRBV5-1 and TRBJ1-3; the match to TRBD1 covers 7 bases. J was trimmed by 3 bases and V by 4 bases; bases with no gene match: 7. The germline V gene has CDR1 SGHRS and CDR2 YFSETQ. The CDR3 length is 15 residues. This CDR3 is CASSPGGQVGNTIYF. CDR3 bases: TGCGCCAGCAGCCCGGGCGGACAGGTTGGAAACACCATATATTTT.

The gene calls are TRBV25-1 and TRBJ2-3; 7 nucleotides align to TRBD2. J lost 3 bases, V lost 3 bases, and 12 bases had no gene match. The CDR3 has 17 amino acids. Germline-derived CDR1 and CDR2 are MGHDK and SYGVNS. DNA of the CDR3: TGTGCCAGCAGTGACGATGGGGGGAGGGCCGGGACAGATACGCAGTATTTT. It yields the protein CASSDDGGRAGTDTQYF.

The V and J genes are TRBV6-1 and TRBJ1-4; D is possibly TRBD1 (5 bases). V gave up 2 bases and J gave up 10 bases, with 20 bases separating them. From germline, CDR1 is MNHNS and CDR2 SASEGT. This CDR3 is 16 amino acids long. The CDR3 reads CASSEPSGSRGGKLFF. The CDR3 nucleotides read TGTGCCAGCAGTGAACCTTCAGGGTCCCGCGGGGGAAAACTGTTTTTT.

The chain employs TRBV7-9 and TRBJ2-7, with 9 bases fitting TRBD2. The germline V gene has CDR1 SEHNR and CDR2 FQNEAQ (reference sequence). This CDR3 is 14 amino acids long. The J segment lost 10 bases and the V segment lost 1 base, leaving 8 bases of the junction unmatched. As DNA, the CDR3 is TGTGCCAGCAGCTTAGGGGGCGGGAGGGCCGAACAGTACTTC. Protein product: CASSLGGGRAEQYF.

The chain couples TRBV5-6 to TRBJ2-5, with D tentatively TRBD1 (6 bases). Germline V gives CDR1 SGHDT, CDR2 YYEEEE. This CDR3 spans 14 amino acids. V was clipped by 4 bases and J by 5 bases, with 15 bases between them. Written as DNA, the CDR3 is TGTGCCAGCAGCACCGGACTGCAGGGGGAGACCCAGTACTTC. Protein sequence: CASSTGLQGETQYF.

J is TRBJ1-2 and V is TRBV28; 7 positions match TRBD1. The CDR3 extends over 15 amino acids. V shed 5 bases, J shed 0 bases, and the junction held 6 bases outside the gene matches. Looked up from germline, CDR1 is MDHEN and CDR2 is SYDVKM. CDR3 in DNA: TGTGCCAGCAGTCCTACAGGGGTGGCTAACTATGGCTACACCTTC. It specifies CASSPTGVANYGYTF.

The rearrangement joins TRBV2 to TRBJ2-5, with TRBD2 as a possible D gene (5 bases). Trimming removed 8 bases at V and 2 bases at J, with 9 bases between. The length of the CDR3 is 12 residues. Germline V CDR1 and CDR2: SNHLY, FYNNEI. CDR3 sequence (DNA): TGTGCCAGCGGGCCGGGACAAGAGACCCAGTACTTC. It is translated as CASGPGQETQYF.

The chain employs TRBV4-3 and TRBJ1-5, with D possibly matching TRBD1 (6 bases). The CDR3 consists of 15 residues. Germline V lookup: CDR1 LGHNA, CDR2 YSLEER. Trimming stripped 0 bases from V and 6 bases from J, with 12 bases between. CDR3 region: CASSQEGGAGQPQHF. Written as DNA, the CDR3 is TGCGCCAGCAGCCAAGAGGGGGGGGCGGGTCAGCCCCAGCATTTT.

CDR3 protein: CATSAGGNQPQHF. The CDR3 bases are TGTGCCACCAGTGCTGGGGGGAATCAGCCCCAGCATTTT. The chain uses TRBV24-1 and TRBJ1-5; TRBD1 is a possible D gene (5 bases). The CDR3 is 13 residues long. Trimming left V 5 bases short and J 4 bases short, with 8 bases between. Germline V lookup: CDR1 KGHDR, CDR2 SFDVKD.

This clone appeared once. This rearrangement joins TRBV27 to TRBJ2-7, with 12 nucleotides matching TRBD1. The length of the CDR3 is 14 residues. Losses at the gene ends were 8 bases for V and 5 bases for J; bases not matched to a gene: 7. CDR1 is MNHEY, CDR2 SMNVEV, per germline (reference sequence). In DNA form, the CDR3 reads TGTGCCAGCGCCAGGAGGGACAGGGGGCACGAGCAGTACTTC. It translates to CASARRDRGHEQYF.